The 17 T cell receptor beta chains in this list originate from one sample, sequenced in a study of T-cell reconstitution after alpha-beta-depleted transplantation in children (dated by TCRdb to 2016 to 2017). Library method: PCR. The sample was run on an Illumina HiSeq 2500. Molecular barcoding was employed in the preparation of TCR libraries, with unique molecular identifiers being used to normalize TCRbeta repertoire quantification. TCRdb itself trimmed the public reads at Q25 with fastp, ran MiXCR and retained productive beta chains. Every CDR3 protein is listed once, alongside the most common genes and DNA of its rows. The sample table lists 200,000 or so distinct CDR3 sequences, approximately 6.9% of them with a count of one. The ten largest make up approximately 5.7% of the sample. The meaning of the sample's treatment or condition label: allogeneic hematopoietic cell transplantation with graft depleted of TCRalphabeta T cells and CD19 B cells.

The material sequenced was PBMCs, taken before TCRalphabeta/CD19-depleted stem cell transplant. The receptors derive from a boy younger than 10 with acute lymphoblastic leukemia, due to receive a stem cell transplant.

This clonotype showed up many times. The gene calls are TRBV20-1 and TRBJ2-2; D gene unclear. The CDR3 is made up of 12 amino acids. Trimming pared 3 bases from V and 3 bases from J, leaving 5 bases between. Germline CDR1 and CDR2: DFQATT and SNEGSKA (reference sequence). CDR3 region: CSASPDTGELFF. In nucleotides, the CDR3 is TGCAGTGCTAGTCCCGACACCGGGGAGCTGTTTTTT.

This clonotype has just a few counts. The J gene is TRBJ1-6, the V gene TRBV20-1; D ambiguous. The V end was cut by 5 bases, the J end by 8 bases, with 13 bases between. The CDR3 sequence is 13 residues long. Germline-derived CDR1 and CDR2 are DFQATT and SNEGSKA (reference sequence). The CDR3 sequence is CSAPSGLDSPLHF. The CDR3 DNA sequence: TGCAGTGCTCCTTCTGGTTTGGATTCACCCCTCCACTTT.

This clonotype was seen at least ten times. V gene TRBV28 combines with J gene TRBJ1-5, with D perhaps matching TRBD1 (6 bases). This CDR3 comprises 14 residues. The V end lost 2 bases, the J end lost 5 bases, and 10 bases lay between the germline ends. The germline CDR1 and CDR2 sequences are MDHEN and SYDVKM. The CDR3 DNA reads as TGTGCCAGCAGTTTAGTGGGGGCCGATCAGCCCCAGCATTTT. Its translation is CASSLVGADQPQHF.

This clonotype was observed a few times. Given a much more abundant clone one base away, this may be a read error. The V call is TRBV6-5, the J call TRBJ1-3, with D possibly matching TRBD1 (5 bases). CDR3 length: 15 residues. Deletions cut 4 bases from V and 3 bases from J, with 13 bases between. CDR1 is MNHEY and CDR2 is SVGAGI in the germline V gene. CDR3 in DNA: TGTGCCAGCAGTTCCTCCCCGGGACTTGGAAACACCATATATTTT. It yields the protein CASSSSPGLGNTIYF.

Ten or more counts support this clonotype. The chain couples TRBV5-1 to TRBJ2-4, with 7 nucleotides matching TRBD1. This CDR3 region has 17 residues. V gave up 4 bases and J gave up 0 bases; unmatched junction bases: 10. The V gene's germline CDR1 is SGHRS and CDR2 YFSETQ. CDR3 bases: TGCGCCAGCAGCCTACAGGGGACAGACCTAGCCAAAAACATTCAGTACTTC. Protein product: CASSLQGTDLAKNIQYF. Supplemented by reference TRBV5-1 and TRBJ2-4, the full variable domain reads KAGVTQTPRYLIKTRGQQVTLSCSPISGHRSVSWYQQTPGQGLQFLFEYFSETQRNKGNFPGRFSGRQFSNSRSEMNVSTLELGDSALYLCASSLQGTDLAKNIQYFGAGTRLSVL.

The table lists this clonotype with many counts. V usage is TRBV28 and J usage is TRBJ2-1, with TRBD2 matching 7 bases. The length of the CDR3 is 12 residues. V gave up 8 bases and J gave up 9 bases; unmatched junction bases: 7. Germline CDR1 MDHEN, CDR2 SYDVKM. In nucleotides, the CDR3 is TGTGCCAGCGGGCGACTAGCCCTTGAGCAGTTCTTC. It yields the protein CASGRLALEQFF.

This clonotype was observed many times. The chain recombines TRBV4-3 with TRBJ1-5; D remains ambiguous. V lost 0 bases, J lost 3 bases, and 12 bases lay in between. In germline, CDR1 is LGHNA, CDR2 YSLEER. CDR3 length: 16 amino acids. CDR3 sequence: CASSQELPATNQPQHF. The CDR3 DNA reads TGCGCCAGCAGCCAAGAATTGCCGGCTACCAATCAGCCCCAGCATTTT.

At least ten counts were recorded for this clonotype. V usage is TRBV20-1 and J usage is TRBJ2-7; D call uncertain. V was shortened by 1 base and J by 2 bases, with 6 bases between the two germline ends. Germline-derived CDR1 and CDR2 are DFQATT and SNEGSKA (reference sequence). CDR3 size: 12 residues. The CDR3 region is CSARGLTYEQYF. CDR3 bases: TGCAGTGCTAGAGGCCTCACCTACGAGCAGTACTTC.

This clonotype was seen many times. The chain recombines TRBV5-1 with TRBJ1-1, with unresolved D. Germline CDR1 reads SGHRS; CDR2 reads YFSETQ. CDR3 length: 15 residues. V lost 3 bases to trimming and J lost 4 bases, with 16 bases between them. The DNA for the CDR3 is TGCGCCAGCAGCTCCCCGACCGAGGGCCTCACTGAAGCTTTCTTT. Protein: CASSSPTEGLTEAFF.

This chain links TRBV7-6 with TRBJ2-7; the D gene is possibly TRBD2 (5 bases). The CDR3 contains 12 residues. The germline V and J ends were trimmed by 1 base and 6 bases, with 7 bases remaining between them. Germline V lookup: CDR1 SGHVS, CDR2 FNYEAQ. CDR3 sequence reads: CASSLVRGEQYF. The CDR3 bases are TGTGCCAGCAGCTTAGTACGGGGCGAGCAGTACTTC.

Many counts were recorded for this clonotype. V usage is TRBV20-1 and J usage is TRBJ2-1; tentatively, D is TRBD1 or TRBD2 (6 bases each). This CDR3 is 14 amino acids long. Trimming stripped 8 bases from V and 4 bases from J, with 18 bases between. Germline V CDR1 and CDR2: DFQATT, SNEGSKA (reference sequence). The CDR3, as DNA: TGCAGTCCCGGGGGCCGCTCTACGTACAATGAGCAGTTCTTC. Protein: CSPGGRSTYNEQFF.

The chain recombines TRBV5-5 with TRBJ2-7; 11 bases are a match to TRBD2. The germline gives CDR1 SGHKS, CDR2 YYEKEE (reference sequence). This CDR3 region has 16 residues. V was pared by 1 base and J by 3 bases, with 6 bases of the junction left unmatched. CDR3 nucleotide sequence: TGTGCCAGCAGCTTGAAGTTGCTAGCGGGGGGCTACGAGCAGTACTTC. The encoded protein is CASSLKLLAGGYEQYF. Filled out from reference TRBV5-5 and TRBJ2-7, the complete variable domain reads DAGVTQSPTHLIKTRGQQVTLRCSPISGHKSVSWYQQVLGQGPQFIFQYYEKEERGRGNFPDRFSARQFPNYSSELNVNALLLGDSALYLCASSLKLLAGGYEQYFGPGTRLTVT.

Many counts were recorded for this clonotype. The chain has TRBV4-3 and TRBJ2-7, with 9 bases identical to TRBD2. The CDR3 runs to 17 residues. The J segment lost 2 bases and the V segment lost 0 bases, leaving 8 bases of the junction unmatched. Germline values: CDR1 LGHNA, CDR2 YSLEER. The CDR3 coding sequence is TGCGCCAGCAGCCAAGATCCCCCAGCGGGGGGCCCCTACGAGCAGTACTTC. Protein sequence: CASSQDPPAGGPYEQYF.

The rearrangement links TRBV14 to TRBJ2-5, with D possibly TRBD2 on 6 matching bases. V was pared by 6 bases and J by 3 bases, with 11 bases between. The CDR3 is 13 residues long. Per germline, CDR1 SGHDN and CDR2 FVKESK. The CDR3 loop is CASREGGEETQYF. The CDR3 nucleotides are TGTGCCAGCAGAGAGGGCGGGGAAGAGACCCAGTACTTC. The complete variable domain, with remaining parts taken from reference TRBV14 and TRBJ2-5, reads EAGVTQFPSHSVIEKGQTVTLRCDPISGHDNLYWYRRVMGKEIKFLLHFVKESKQDESGMPNNRFLAERTGGTYSTLKVQPAELEDSGVYFCASREGGEETQYFGPGTRLLVL.

This clonotype was detected many times. The rearrangement joins TRBV12-3 or TRBV12-4 to TRBJ2-3; D gene ambiguous. CDR3 length: 12 residues. With 8 bases removed from V and 3 bases from J, the gap between germline ends came to 9 bases. DNA of the CDR3: TGTGCCAGCGGACCGATGACAGATACGCAGTATTTT. It yields the protein CASGPMTDTQYF.

About this clonotype itself: This may be a read error: a much more frequent sequence differs by one nucleotide. V gene TRBV12-3 or TRBV12-4 combines with J gene TRBJ2-2; 10 bases are shared with TRBD2. This CDR3 has 18 residues. CDR3 nucleotide sequence: TGTGCCTGCAGTTTATCGGGAGCGGGGGGGCCGAACACCGGGGAGCTGTTTTTT. As protein: CACSLSGAGGPNTGELFF.

This clonotype showed up just a few times. The V gene is TRBV6-2 or TRBV6-3, the J gene TRBJ2-7, with TRBD2 matching 10 bases. Germline V lookup: CDR1 MNHEY, CDR2 SVGEGT. The junction had 9 bases not matched to a gene; V was cut back by 7 bases and J by 3 bases. This CDR3 comprises 15 residues. In nucleotides, the CDR3 is TGTGCCAGCACCGCAACTAGCGGGGCCTTCTACGAGCAGTACTTC. Translated, it gives CASTATSGAFYEQYF.